This T cell receptor beta chain was obtained from a study of response to subunit inactivated influenza vaccine. Study-wide results and caveats: Authors suggested each seasonal influenza vaccination recruits few new T cells.

Germline V gene lookup returns CDR1 SEHNR and CDR2 FQNEAQ (reference sequence). CDR3 length: 12 residues. V was shortened by 2 bases and J by 8 bases, with 9 bases between the two germline ends. This clonotype has a handful of counts. Its antigen is not known. TCRdb independently ran MiXCR on the RT-PCR reads; one entry per CDR3 protein. This table holds hundreds of thousands of distinct CDR3 sequences, about 25% found once. The input for sequencing was CD4+ T cells sorted from PBMCs, taken around 5 days after vaccination. This rearrangement joins TRBV7-9 to TRBJ2-5; D gene uncertain. This clonotype originated in a man aged 50 to 59 who received an inactivated influenza vaccine. DNA of the CDR3: TGTGCCAGCAGCTTAACCCGAAGTACCCAGTACTTC. Amino acids: CASSLTRSTQYF. Using reference TRBV7-9 and TRBJ2-5 for the parts outside the CDR3, the full variable domain is DTGVSQNPRHKITKRGQNVTFRCDPISEHNRLYWYRQTLGQGPEFLTYFQNEAQLEKSRLLSDRFSAERPKGSFSTLEIQRTEQGDSAMYLCASSLTRSTQYFGPGTRLLVL.